This record concerns one T cell receptor (beta chain) sequence. Its antigen is currently unknown. The source of the sample is a study of blood T cells in healthy people across ages. Whole-study results and caveats: More naive CD4+ cells and higher diversity marked long-lived donors relative to aged donors. Expanded clonotype shifts may have been confounded, as the donors had an unknown CMV status.

Germline values: CDR1 SEHNR, CDR2 FQNEAQ (reference sequence). Trimming cost V 6 bases and J 0 bases, with 15 bases left between them. The CDR3 has 16 amino acids. Donation came from healthy Caucasian individuals in Russia who were aged about 6 to 95. Each of the donors had ten milliliters of peripheral blood drawn into EDTA-treated Vacutainer tubes. Using a J-beta primer mix together with a sample-barcoded 5' primer, a second PCR was run for roughly 6 to 11 cycles. TCRdb re-derived calls from the 5' RACE reads in MiXCR, one entry per CDR3 protein. The table includes around 970,000 distinct CDR3 sequences, roughly 50% detected once.

This sequence was found in a woman aged 60 to 75 in good health. The chain links TRBV7-9 to TRBJ1-5; D remains ambiguous. Source material: blood. The CDR3 coding sequence is TGTGCCAGCAGGAGCCCAGGAGAACTTAGCAATCAGCCCCAGCATTTT. It codes for CASRSPGELSNQPQHF. The entire variable domain, with the rest obtained from reference TRBV7-9 and TRBJ1-5, is as follows: DTGVSQNPRHKITKRGQNVTFRCDPISEHNRLYWYRQTLGQGPEFLTYFQNEAQLEKSRLLSDRFSAERPKGSFSTLEIQRTEQGDSAMYLCASRSPGELSNQPQHFGDGTRLSIL.